This is a list of T cell receptor beta chains from one sample in a study of T cells in Graves' hyperthyroidism and ophthalmopathy. TCRdb itself ran the multiplex PCR reads through MiXCR, one entry per CDR3 protein. In the table there are a few hundred thousand distinct CDR3 sequences, 46% of which are singletons. The material sequenced was peripheral blood or thyroid tissue (not recorded which). The receptors were gathered from a woman aged 18-29 years with Graves' hyperthyroidism. CDR3s include the opening cysteine and the closing phenylalanine or tryptophan.

v_call	j_call	cdr3_aa
TRBV24-1	TRBJ2-1	CATSDSDTEQFF
TRBV3-1	TRBJ2-7	CASSHILVPYEQYF
TRBV7-9	TRBJ2-6	CASSPEGYGYTFGSGTNVLTF
TRBV7-2	TRBJ2-3	CASSSREKVRMTDTQYF
TRBV10-3	TRBJ2-7	CAINGGSNDEQYF
TRBV20-1	TRBJ1-2	CSARGLRDELEAFFGYTF
TRBV20-1	TRBJ1-2	CSARDRSGANTF
TRBV5-6	TRBJ1-1	CASSLDQGAWNTEAFF
TRBV12-3/TRBV12-4	TRBJ1-6	CASSRHSPDSPLHF
TRBV20-1	-	CSARDLASGSYNEQFF
TRBV10-3	TRBJ2-7	CAITGEIGREQYF
TRBV11-3	TRBJ1-2	CASSTGRGNRYGYTF
TRBV7-9	TRBJ2-7	CASSYSGRSRYEQYF
TRBV5-1	TRBJ1-3	CASSFDNSGNTIYF
TRBV2	TRBJ1-1	CASSLHGQGSTEAFF
TRBV29-1	TRBJ2-7	CSVRAGTGSYEQYF
TRBV15	TRBJ2-5	CATSRKVEGNLRETQYF
TRBV15	TRBJ2-7	CATSTEETAPLSYEQYF
TRBV29-1	TRBJ1-2	CSVDRESYGYTF
TRBV12-3/TRBV12-4	TRBJ1-1	CASRAFYGTEAFF